This TCR beta chain was identified in a study of T cells in tuberculosis. Study summary: The T cells targeted glucose monomycolate, a mycobacterial lipid, via CD1B. General study results and limits: Selection depended on which cryopreserved specimens were available. Shorter CDR3-alpha in active tuberculosis partly drove smaller distances.

On this clone: The antigen is not known.

The CDR3 is made up of 15 amino acids. Trimming took 3 bases from V and 0 from J, leaving 11 bases between them. Germline loops: CDR1 LNHDA, CDR2 SQIVND (reference sequence). Clones were read by immunoSEQ multiplex PCR, and TCRdb kept only the in-frame ones, dropping some. The table lists 20,000 to 25,000 clones, over 75% of them singletons, with roughly 14% in the top ten. The sequence was collected from a donor aged 5 to 30 with latent tuberculosis or without tuberculosis infection. Sequenced sample: PBMCs. This chain connects TRBV19 to TRBJ1-2, with a weak D call TRBD1 (5 bases). The DNA of the CDR3 is TGTGCCAGTAGTATTGAGGCGACAGCTAACTATGGCTACACCTTC. Protein: CASSIEATANYGYTF.